This is a list of T cell receptor beta chains from one sample in a study of cytomegalovirus exposure and HLA in healthy donors. Method: immunoSEQ multiplex PCR; TCRdb's copy keeps in-frame clones and lacks some. The repertoire holds over 80,000 clones, with roughly four fifths as singletons. Sequencing was done on a sample of PBMCs. These receptors were obtained from a man in his forties in good health and CMV-seronegative. Both conserved end residues are part of each CDR3. The order of the fields is V gene, J gene, D gene, clone size, CDR3 length, CDR3 DNA, CDR3 protein. D genes are given only for firm matches. Size values are once, few and many counts, or a class for expanded clones, and some rows have none.

V: TRBV5-6; J: TRBJ1-2; D: .; size: .; length: 12; DNA: TGTGCCAGCAGCTTGGCGTGGCGGGGCTACACCTTC; CDR3: CASSLAWRGYTF
V: TRBV7-6; J: TRBJ1-6; D: TRBD1; size: .; length: 18; DNA: TGTGCCAGCAGCTCGCGCCGGGACAGCCTTTTTTATAATTCACCCCTCCACTTT; CDR3: CASSSRRDSLFYNSPLHF
V: TRBV29-1; J: TRBJ1-2; D: .; size: .; length: 14; DNA: TGCAGCGCTAGGGGTTGGTCAAATACATTACTTCACACCTTC; CDR3: CSARGWSNTLLHTF
V: TRBV5-1; J: TRBJ2-3; D: TRBD2; size: few; length: 16; DNA: TGCGCCAGCAGCTTGGGACTAGCGGGGGTCGGGGATACGCAGTATTTT; CDR3: CASSLGLAGVGDTQYF
V: TRBV9; J: TRBJ2-3; D: TRBD2; size: .; length: 19; DNA: TGTGCCAGCAGCGTAGGTCGCGGGGGGGCCAACAGACACACAGATACGCAGTATTTT; CDR3: CASSVGRGGANRHTDTQYF
V: TRBV27; J: TRBJ2-1; D: TRBD2; size: .; length: 12; DNA: TGTGCCAGCACCGGACTAGTCAATGAGCAGTTCTTC; CDR3: CASTGLVNEQFF
V: TRBV4-1; J: TRBJ1-5; D: .; size: .; length: 17; DNA: TGCGCCAGCAGCCAAGTTTTTCGGGGAAGTAGCGATCAGCCCCAGCATTTT; CDR3: CASSQVFRGSSDQPQHF
V: TRBV27; J: TRBJ2-5; D: TRBD2; size: .; length: 15; DNA: TGTGCCAGCAGCTCTCAAGGGGAGGGACAAGAGACCCAGTACTTC; CDR3: CASSSQGEGQETQYF
V: TRBV5-1; J: TRBJ2-7; D: TRBD1; size: .; length: 15; DNA: TGCGCCAGCAGCTTGGGACAGGGAGTCCACTACGAGCAGTACTTC; CDR3: CASSLGQGVHYEQYF
V: TRBV5-4; J: TRBJ2-3; D: TRBD1; size: .; length: 15; DNA: TGTGCCAGCAGCACCCGACAGGGGTTGCCAGATACGCAGTATTTT; CDR3: CASSTRQGLPDTQYF
V: TRBV28; J: TRBJ2-6; D: .; size: few; length: 15; DNA: TGTGCCAGCAGTCCGGACAGCTCTGGGGCCAACGTCCTGACTTTC; CDR3: CASSPDSSGANVLTF
V: TRBV5-1; J: TRBJ1-4; D: .; size: .; length: 15; DNA: TGCGCCAGCAGCTTGGGACAGCCCATTAATGAAAAACTGTTTTTT; CDR3: CASSLGQPINEKLFF
V: TRBV5-4; J: TRBJ1-2; D: .; size: .; length: 15; DNA: TGTGCCAGCAGCTCTCCCAGGGGTTTCGACTATGGCTACACCTTC; CDR3: CASSSPRGFDYGYTF
V: TRBV18; J: TRBJ1-1; D: TRBD1; size: .; length: 14; DNA: TGTGCCAGCTCACCCAGGACAGGGGTAACTGAAGCTTTCTTT; CDR3: CASSPRTGVTEAFF
V: TRBV5-1; J: TRBJ1-3; D: .; size: .; length: 20; DNA: TGCGCCAGCAGCTTCGGACAGTCTTCTCGCGCAGCCGGGGCTGGAAACACCATATATTTT; CDR3: CASSFGQSSRAAGAGNTIYF
V: TRBV7-2; J: TRBJ2-7; D: .; size: few; length: 15; DNA: TGTGCCAGCAGCTTAGGGGCCTTGGACACTTACGAGCAGTACTTC; CDR3: CASSLGALDTYEQYF
V: TRBV5-4; J: TRBJ2-6; D: TRBD1; size: .; length: 16; DNA: TGTGCCAGCAGCCGGGACAGGGGGCACGGGGCCAACGTCCTGACTTTC; CDR3: CASSRDRGHGANVLTF
V: TRBV4-3; J: TRBJ1-2; D: TRBD1; size: .; length: 12; DNA: TGCGCCAGCAGCCAGACAGGGAGAGGCTACACCTTC; CDR3: CASSQTGRGYTF
V: TRBV13; J: TRBJ1-6; D: TRBD1; size: once; length: 17; DNA: TGTGCCAGCAGCCTGACGGGGACAGGCGAAATGAATTCACCCCTCCACTTT; CDR3: CASSLTGTGEMNSPLHF
V: TRBV10-3; J: TRBJ1-2; D: TRBD1; size: .; length: 13; DNA: TGTGCCATCACTGGACAGGCCTCCGGTGGCTACACCTTC; CDR3: CAITGQASGGYTF
V: TRBV7-6; J: TRBJ1-2; D: TRBD1; size: .; length: 15; DNA: TGTGCCAGCAGCGGAACGACAGGGGGAATCTATGGCTACACCTTC; CDR3: CASSGTTGGIYGYTF
V: TRBV5-1; J: TRBJ2-7; D: .; size: .; length: 13; DNA: TGCGCCAGCAGCTTGAGCCAGGACTACGAGCAGTACTTC; CDR3: CASSLSQDYEQYF
V: TRBV6-1; J: TRBJ2-4; D: .; size: .; length: 15; DNA: TGTGCCAGCAGTGAAGACAGGTCAGCCAAAAACATTCAGTACTTC; CDR3: CASSEDRSAKNIQYF
V: TRBV28; J: TRBJ1-5; D: .; size: few; length: 15; DNA: TGTGCCAGCAGTTCTACCAGGGGAGGCAATCAGCCCCAGCATTTT; CDR3: CASSSTRGGNQPQHF
V: TRBV28; J: TRBJ1-5; D: TRBD1; size: .; length: 15; DNA: TGTGCCAACCAACCGGGACAGGGGGGCAATCAGCCCCAGCATTTT; CDR3: CANQPGQGGNQPQHF
V: TRBV5-4; J: TRBJ2-1; D: .; size: .; length: 15; DNA: TGTGCCAGCAGCTTGGGTGGGGGGGCTTACAATGAGCAGTTCTTC; CDR3: CASSLGGGAYNEQFF
V: TRBV5-6; J: TRBJ1-5; D: .; size: .; length: 15; DNA: TGTGCCAGCAGCCCCCGGGGTAAAGGCAATCAGCCCCAGCATTTT; CDR3: CASSPRGKGNQPQHF
V: TRBV5-6; J: TRBJ1-2; D: TRBD1; size: once; length: 15; DNA: TGTGCCAGCAGCTCCCGGGACAGGGATCGATATGGCTACACCTTC; CDR3: CASSSRDRDRYGYTF
V: TRBV10-3; J: TRBJ2-5; D: TRBD2; size: .; length: 14; DNA: TGTGCCATCAGGCGGGGGGGCGGCGAGGAGACCCAGTACTTC; CDR3: CAIRRGGGEETQYF
V: TRBV10-3; J: TRBJ2-1; D: .; size: .; length: 13; DNA: TGTGCCATCAGAACCCAGTCCTACAATGAGCAGTTCTTC; CDR3: CAIRTQSYNEQFF